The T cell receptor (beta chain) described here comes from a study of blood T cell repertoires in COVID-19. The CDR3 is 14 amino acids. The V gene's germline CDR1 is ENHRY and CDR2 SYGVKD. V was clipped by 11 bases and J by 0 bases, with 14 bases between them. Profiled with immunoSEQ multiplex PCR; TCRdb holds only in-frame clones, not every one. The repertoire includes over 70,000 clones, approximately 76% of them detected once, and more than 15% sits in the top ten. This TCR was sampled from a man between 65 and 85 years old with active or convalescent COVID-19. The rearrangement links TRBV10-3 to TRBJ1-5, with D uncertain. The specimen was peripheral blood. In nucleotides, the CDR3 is TGTGCCGCCTCCCGGGAAGGTAGCAATCAGCCCCAGCATTTT. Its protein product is CAASREGSNQPQHF.